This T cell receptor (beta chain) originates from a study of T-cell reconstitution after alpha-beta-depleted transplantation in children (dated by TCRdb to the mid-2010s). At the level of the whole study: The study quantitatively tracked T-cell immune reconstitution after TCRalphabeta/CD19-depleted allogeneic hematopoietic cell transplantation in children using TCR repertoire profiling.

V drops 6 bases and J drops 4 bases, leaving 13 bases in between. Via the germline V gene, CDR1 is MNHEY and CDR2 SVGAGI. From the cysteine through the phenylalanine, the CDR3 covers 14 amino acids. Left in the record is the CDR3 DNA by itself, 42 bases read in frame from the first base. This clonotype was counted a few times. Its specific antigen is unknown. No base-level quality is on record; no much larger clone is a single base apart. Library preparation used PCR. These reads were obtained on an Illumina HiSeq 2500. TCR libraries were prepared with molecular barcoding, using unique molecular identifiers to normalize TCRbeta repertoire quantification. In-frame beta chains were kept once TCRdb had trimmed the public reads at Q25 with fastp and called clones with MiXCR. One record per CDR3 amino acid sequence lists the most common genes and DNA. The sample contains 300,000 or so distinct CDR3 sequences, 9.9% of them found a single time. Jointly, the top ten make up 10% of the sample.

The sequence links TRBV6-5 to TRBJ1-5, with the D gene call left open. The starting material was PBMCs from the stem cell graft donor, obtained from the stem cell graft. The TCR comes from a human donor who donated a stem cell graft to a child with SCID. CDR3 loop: CASSAGRINQPQHF. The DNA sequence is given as TGTGCCAGCAGCGCCGGACGGATAAATCAGCCCCAGCATTTT.